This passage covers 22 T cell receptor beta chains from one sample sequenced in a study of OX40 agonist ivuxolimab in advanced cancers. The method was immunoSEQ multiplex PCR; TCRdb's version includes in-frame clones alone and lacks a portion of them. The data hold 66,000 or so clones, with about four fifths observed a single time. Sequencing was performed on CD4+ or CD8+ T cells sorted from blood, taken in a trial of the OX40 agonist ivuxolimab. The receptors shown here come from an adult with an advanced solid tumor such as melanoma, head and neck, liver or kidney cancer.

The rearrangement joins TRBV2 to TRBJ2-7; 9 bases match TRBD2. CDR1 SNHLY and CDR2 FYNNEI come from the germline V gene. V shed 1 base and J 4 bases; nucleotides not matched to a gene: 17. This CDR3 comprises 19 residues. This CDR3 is CASSEGVLLAGVWGYEQYF. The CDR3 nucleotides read TGTGCCAGCAGTGAAGGGGTACTCTTAGCGGGAGTGTGGGGGTACGAGCAGTACTTC.

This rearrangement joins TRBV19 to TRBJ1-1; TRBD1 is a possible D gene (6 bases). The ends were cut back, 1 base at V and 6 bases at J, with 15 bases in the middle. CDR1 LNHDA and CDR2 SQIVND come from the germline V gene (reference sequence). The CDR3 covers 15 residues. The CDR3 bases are TGTGCCAGTAGTATAGGAGGGGCAGGGGACTCTGAAGCTTTCTTT. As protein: CASSIGGAGDSEAFF.

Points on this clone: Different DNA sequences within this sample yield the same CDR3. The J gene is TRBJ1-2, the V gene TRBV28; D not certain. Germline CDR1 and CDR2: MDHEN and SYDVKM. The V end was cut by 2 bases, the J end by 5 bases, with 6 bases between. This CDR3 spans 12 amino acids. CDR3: CASSLGGYGYTF. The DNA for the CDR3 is TGTGCCAGCAGTTTAGGAGGGTATGGCTACACCTTC.

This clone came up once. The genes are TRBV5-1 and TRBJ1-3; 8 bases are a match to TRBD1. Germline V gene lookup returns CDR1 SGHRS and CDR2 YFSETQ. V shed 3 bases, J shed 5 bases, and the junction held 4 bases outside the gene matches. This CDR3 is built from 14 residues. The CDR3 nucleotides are TGCGCCAGCAGCTCACAGGGGGAAAGAAACACCATATATTTT. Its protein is CASSSQGERNTIYF. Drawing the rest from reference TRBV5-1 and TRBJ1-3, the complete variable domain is KAGVTQTPRYLIKTRGQQVTLSCSPISGHRSVSWYQQTPGQGLQFLFEYFSETQRNKGNFPGRFSGRQFSNSRSEMNVSTLELGDSALYLCASSSQGERNTIYFGEGSWLTVV.

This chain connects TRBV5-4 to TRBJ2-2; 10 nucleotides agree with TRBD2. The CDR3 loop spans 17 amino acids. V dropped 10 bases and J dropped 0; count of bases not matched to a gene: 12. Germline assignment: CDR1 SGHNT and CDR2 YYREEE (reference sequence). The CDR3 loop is CAVPGGLAGANTGELFF. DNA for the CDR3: TGTGCCGTACCCGGAGGGCTAGCGGGGGCGAACACCGGGGAGCTGTTTTTT.

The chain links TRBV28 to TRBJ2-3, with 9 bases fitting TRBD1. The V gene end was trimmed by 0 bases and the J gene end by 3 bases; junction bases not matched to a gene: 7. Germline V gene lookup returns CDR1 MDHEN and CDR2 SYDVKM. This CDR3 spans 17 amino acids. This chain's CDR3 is CASSLWVTGGRTDTQYF. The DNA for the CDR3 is TGTGCCAGCAGTTTATGGGTAACAGGGGGCCGTACAGATACGCAGTATTTT. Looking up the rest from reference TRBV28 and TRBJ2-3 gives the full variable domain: DVKVTQSSRYLVKRTGEKVFLECVQDMDHENMFWYRQDPGLGLRLIYFSYDVKMKEKGDIPEGYSVSREKKERFSLILESASTNQTSMYLCASSLWVTGGRTDTQYFGPGTRLTVL.

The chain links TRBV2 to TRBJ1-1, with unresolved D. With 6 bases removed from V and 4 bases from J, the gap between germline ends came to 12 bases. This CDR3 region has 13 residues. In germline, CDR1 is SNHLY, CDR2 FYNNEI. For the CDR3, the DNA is TGTGCCAGCAGGAGAAGTGGGCGCACTGAAGCTTTCTTT. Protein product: CASRRSGRTEAFF.

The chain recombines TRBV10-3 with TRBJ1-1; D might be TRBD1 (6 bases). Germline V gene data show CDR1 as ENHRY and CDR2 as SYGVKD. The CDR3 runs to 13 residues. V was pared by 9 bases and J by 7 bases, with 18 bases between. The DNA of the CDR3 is TGTGCCATTGGCCGGGGGACATCGGTTGAAGCTTTCTTT. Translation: CAIGRGTSVEAFF.

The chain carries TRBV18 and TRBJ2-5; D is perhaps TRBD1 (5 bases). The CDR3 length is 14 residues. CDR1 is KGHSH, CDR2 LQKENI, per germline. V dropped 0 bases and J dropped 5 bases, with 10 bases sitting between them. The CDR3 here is CASSPPPQDETQYF. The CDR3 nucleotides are TGTGCCAGCTCACCACCTCCACAGGACGAGACCCAGTACTTC.

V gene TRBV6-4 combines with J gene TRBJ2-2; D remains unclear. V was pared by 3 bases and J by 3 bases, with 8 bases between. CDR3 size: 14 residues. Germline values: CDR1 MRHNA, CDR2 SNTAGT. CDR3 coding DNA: TGTGCCAGCAGTGATTCCGAGTACACCGGGGAGCTGTTTTTT. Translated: CASSDSEYTGELFF.

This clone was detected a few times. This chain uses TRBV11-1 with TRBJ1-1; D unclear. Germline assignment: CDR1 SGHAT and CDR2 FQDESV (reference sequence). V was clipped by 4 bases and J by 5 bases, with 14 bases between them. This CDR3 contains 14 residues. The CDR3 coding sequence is TGTGCCAGCAGCTCCGCCCGAGAGGGTACTGAAGCTTTCTTT. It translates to CASSSAREGTEAFF.

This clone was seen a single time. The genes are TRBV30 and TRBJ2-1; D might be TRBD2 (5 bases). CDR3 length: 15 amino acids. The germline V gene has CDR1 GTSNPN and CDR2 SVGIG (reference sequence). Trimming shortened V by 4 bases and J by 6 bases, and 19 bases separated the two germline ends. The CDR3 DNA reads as TGTGCCTGGAAAGGGAGATTTGCCAGGCTCAATGAGCAGTTCTTC. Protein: CAWKGRFARLNEQFF.

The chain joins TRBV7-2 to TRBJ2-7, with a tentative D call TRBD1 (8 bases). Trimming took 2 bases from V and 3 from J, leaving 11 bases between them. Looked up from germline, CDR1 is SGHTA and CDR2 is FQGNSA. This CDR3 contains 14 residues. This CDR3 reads CASSLNRGGYEQYF. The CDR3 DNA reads TGTGCCAGCAGCTTAAACAGGGGGGGCTACGAGCAGTACTTC.

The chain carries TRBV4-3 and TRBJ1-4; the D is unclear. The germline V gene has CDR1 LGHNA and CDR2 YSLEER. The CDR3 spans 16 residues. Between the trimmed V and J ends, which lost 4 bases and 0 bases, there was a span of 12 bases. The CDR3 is CASSRSDGATNEKLFF. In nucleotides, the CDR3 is TGCGCCAGCAGCCGATCGGACGGTGCAACTAATGAAAAACTGTTTTTT.

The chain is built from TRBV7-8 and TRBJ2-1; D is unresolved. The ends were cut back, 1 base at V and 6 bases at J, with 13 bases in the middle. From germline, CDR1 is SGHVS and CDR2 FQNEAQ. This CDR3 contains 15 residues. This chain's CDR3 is CASSLVFGAFNEQFF. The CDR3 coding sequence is TGTGCCAGCAGCTTAGTCTTCGGAGCTTTCAATGAGCAGTTCTTC.

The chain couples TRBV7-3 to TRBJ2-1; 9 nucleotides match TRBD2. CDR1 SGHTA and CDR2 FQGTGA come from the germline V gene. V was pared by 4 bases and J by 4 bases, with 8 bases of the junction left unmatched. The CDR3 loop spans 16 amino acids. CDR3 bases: TGTGCCAGCAGCTCCGGAGCGGGAGGACCTTACAATGAGCAGTTCTTC. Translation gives CASSSGAGGPYNEQFF.

The CDR3 spells CASRLDREGNQPQHF. CDR3 nucleotide sequence: TGTGCAAGTCGCTTAGACAGGGAAGGCAATCAGCCCCAGCATTTT. The chain recombines TRBV12-2 with TRBJ1-5; TRBD1 reflects the table's D call only, with no check against the DNA. TRBV12-2 is a pseudogene. This CDR3 has 15 amino acids.

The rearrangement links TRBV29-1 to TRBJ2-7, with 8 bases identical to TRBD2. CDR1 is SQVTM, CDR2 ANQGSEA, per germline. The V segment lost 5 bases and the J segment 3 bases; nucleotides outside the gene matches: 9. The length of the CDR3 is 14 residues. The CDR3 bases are TGCAGCGTTATCCGGGCGGGAGGACTCTACGAGCAGTACTTC. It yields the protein CSVIRAGGLYEQYF.

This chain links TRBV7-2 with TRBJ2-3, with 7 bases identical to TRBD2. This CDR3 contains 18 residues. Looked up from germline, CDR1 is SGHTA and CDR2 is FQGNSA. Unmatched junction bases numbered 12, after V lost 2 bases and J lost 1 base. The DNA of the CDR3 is TGTGCCAGCAGCTTAAAGAGTGCGGGGAGGGTGGGCACAGATACGCAGTATTTT. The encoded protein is CASSLKSAGRVGTDTQYF.

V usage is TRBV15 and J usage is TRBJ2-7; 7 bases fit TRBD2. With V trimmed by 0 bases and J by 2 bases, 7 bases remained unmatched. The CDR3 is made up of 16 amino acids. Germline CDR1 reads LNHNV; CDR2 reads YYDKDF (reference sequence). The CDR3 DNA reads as TGTGCCACCAGCAGAGATATGGCTAGCGGACCCTACGAGCAGTACTTC. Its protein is CATSRDMASGPYEQYF. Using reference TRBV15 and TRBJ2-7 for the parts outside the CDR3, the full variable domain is DAMVIQNPRYQVTQFGKPVTLSCSQTLNHNVMYWYQQKSSQAPKLLFHYYDKDFNNEADTPDNFQSRRPNTSFCFLDIRSPGLGDTAMYLCATSRDMASGPYEQYFGPGTRLTVT.

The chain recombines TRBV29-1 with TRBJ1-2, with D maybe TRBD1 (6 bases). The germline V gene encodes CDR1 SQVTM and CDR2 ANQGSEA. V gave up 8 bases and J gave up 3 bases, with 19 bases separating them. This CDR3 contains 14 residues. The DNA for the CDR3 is TGCAGCATCCCGGGGAGGGGGGGCGACTATGGCTACACCTTC. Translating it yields CSIPGRGGDYGYTF.

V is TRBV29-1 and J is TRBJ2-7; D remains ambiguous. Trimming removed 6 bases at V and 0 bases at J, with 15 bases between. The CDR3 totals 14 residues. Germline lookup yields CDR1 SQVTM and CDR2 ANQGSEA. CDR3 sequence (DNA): TGCAGCGTCACACCCATGACAAACTCCTACGAGCAGTACTTC. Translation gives CSVTPMTNSYEQYF.